This T cell receptor beta chain was recovered during a study of T cell responses to AZD1222 COVID-19 vaccine (dated by TCRdb to about 2021). General notes on the study: AZD1222 recipients given second doses at about 4 weeks or at about 12 weeks were pooled, since spike-specific TCR depth and breadth were not found to differ between the two schedules. Trial participants were enrolled by age into 18-55, 56-69 and 70-plus year subgroups, with roughly 160, 29 and 62 TCR-sequenced participants respectively. TCR sequencing was performed for over 230 trial participants, of whom about 200 were given two doses of AZD1222 and some 26 were given two doses of MenACWY control vaccine. Study-wide findings and limitations: Participants were mostly white British, with more females than males. The authors suggested clonal diversity may have been underestimated. Because no day 14 peak-response samples were available, repertoires were characterized only after the peak T cell response. In the small 56-69-year group, the increase in depth fell short of significance, most likely because of low power. Reportedly, almost half of the unique spike-specific TCRs recognized epitopes lying outside the regions that are mutated in the B.1.351 and B.1.1.7 variants. Only five to seven AZD1222 recipients were SARS-CoV-2 seropositive at baseline, limiting conclusions about previously exposed vaccinees. The vaccine-associated CD4 TCRs covered the entire spike protein, and the dominant responses fell in regions 160-218 and 743-854. A significant rise in spike-specific TCR breadth and depth was observed after two AZD1222 doses relative to day 0 and relative to MenACWY recipients.

In regard to this clone: This receptor's antigen is unknown. It has no much larger one-base neighbor in the sample; base qualities were not kept.

CDR1 and CDR2, per the germline V gene, are SGHAT and FQNNGV. Clipping removes 0 bases from V and 0 bases from J, with 14 as the unmatched junction base count. The CDR3 starts with the cysteine, ends with the phenylalanine, and has 20 residues. The DNA shown is the 60-base CDR3, in frame from base 1. The CDR3 regions of human TCRbeta chains were analyzed by immunosequencing. As for how the authors treated the data: Repertoire TCRs were matched against a reference library of SARS-CoV-2-specific TCRs generated with the MIRA antigen-specificity platform. Breadth was defined as the fraction of unique TCRs that were SARS-CoV-2-associated, and depth was defined as the fraction of total T cells that were SARS-CoV-2-associated. Using the MIRA data, each spike-specific TCR was mapped to the spike region that the TCR reacts to and placed in a CD4 or CD8 class. Log10-transformed breadth and depth values were compared by one-way ANOVA with Sidak's multiple comparisons tests. TCRdb's version of the immuneACCESS table is confined to in-frame rearrangements and falls short of the full clone set. An unresolved V gene accounts for under half of the shortfall where checked; the remainder is of unknown origin. The V and J calls and clone size were taken over from that table, and D and trimming were inferred from the DNA. Here the sample has about 120,000 clones; 88% occur a single time. The ten largest clones take up 2.4% of the sample.

The time point tag for this specimen amounts to: baseline before first vaccination. Vaccinee samples came from UK trials COV001 and COV002, including a single-blind randomized controlled phase 2/3 trial of AZD1222 (ChAdOx1 nCoV-19) in healthy adults. For TCRbeta chain sequencing, PBMC samples were collected from trial participants at day 0 and at day 28 after the second dose. The material was peripheral blood, obtained on day 0 of AZD1222 vaccination. Recombination linked TRBV11-2 to TRBJ2-3; the central 8 bases match TRBD2. This clonotype was obtained from an adult in good health. The CDR3 in this case is CASSLDGTGGYPPSTDTQYF. The DNA sequence follows: TGTGCCAGCAGCTTAGATGGGACGGGAGGGTACCCTCCTAGCACAGATACGCAGTATTTT.